A selection of T cell receptor beta chains follows, all from one sample in a study of T cells in Graves' hyperthyroidism and ophthalmopathy. One entry per CDR3 protein results from TCRdb running MiXCR on the multiplex PCR reads. Among around 700,000 distinct CDR3 sequences listed, approximately 36% were seen once. The material sequenced was blood. Receptors were obtained from a woman aged 40 to 50 with Graves' hyperthyroidism. The CDR3 runs from the conserved cysteine through the conserved F or W. A D gene is named only where the DNA matches it firmly. The listing skips clone size in some rows; elsewhere it reads once, few, many or a size class.

V gene,D gene,clone size,J gene,CDR3 protein,CDR3 DNA
TRBV10-3,TRBD1,many,TRBJ1-5,CAISEFPGQDGNQPQHF,TGTGCCATCAGTGAGTTTCCGGGACAGGACGGCAATCAGCCCCAGCATTTT
TRBV6-2/TRBV6-3,-,-,TRBJ2-7,CASSRTGREQHF,TGTGCCAGCAGCCGTACAGGACGGGAGCAGCACTTC
TRBV2,TRBD1,-,TRBJ1-1,CASSEHRGDAEAFF,TGTGCCAGCAGTGAACACAGGGGGGACGCTGAAGCTTTCTTT
TRBV3-1,-,few,TRBJ1-2,CASSQESRTYGYTF,TGTGCCAGCAGCCAAGAAAGCAGGACCTATGGCTACACCTTC
TRBV3-1,-,-,TRBJ2-7,CASSREGRPGEQYF,TGTGCCAGCAGCCGAGAGGGGCGGCCGGGGGAGCAGTACTTC
TRBV9,TRBD1,-,TRBJ2-7,CASSMNRGFTYEQYF,TGTGCCAGCAGCATGAACAGGGGGTTTACCTACGAGCAGTACTTC
TRBV29-1,-,few,TRBJ1-5,CSVAGTGNQPQHF,TGCAGCGTTGCAGGGACGGGCAATCAGCCCCAGCATTTT
TRBV7-2,-,-,TRBJ1-1,CASSLVELGTEAFF,TGTGCCAGCAGCTTAGTGGAGTTAGGGACTGAAGCTTTCTTT
TRBV12-3/TRBV12-4,-,many,TRBJ1-5,CASSIQGHQPQHF,TGTGCCAGCAGTATACAGGGCCATCAGCCCCAGCATTTT
TRBV20-1,TRBD1,-,TRBJ1-2,CSAPDRGSSGGYTF,TGCAGTGCTCCGGACAGGGGATCGTCAGGTGGCTACACCTTC
TRBV24-1,TRBD1,few,TRBJ2-3,CATSELDRLVTDTQYF,TGTGCCACCAGTGAACTGGACAGGCTCGTCACAGATACGCAGTATTTT
TRBV6-1,-,few,TRBJ1-1,CASSAREGDTEAFF,TGTGCCAGCAGTGCCAGGGAGGGCGACACTGAAGCTTTCTTT
TRBV4-3,-,many,TRBJ1-1,CASSQDNREAFF,TGCGCCAGCAGCCAAGATAACAGAGAAGCTTTCTTT
TRBV6-5,-,many,TRBJ2-7,CASSPQGLEQYF,TGTGCCAGCAGCCCTCAGGGGCTCGAGCAGTACTTC
TRBV20-1,-,many,TRBJ1-2,CSAPDRANYGYTF,TGCAGTGCTCCGGACAGAGCTAACTATGGCTACACCTTC
TRBV25-1,-,many,TRBJ2-3,CASSWEWSFTDTQYF,TGTGCCAGCAGTTGGGAATGGAGTTTCACAGATACGCAGTATTTT
TRBV19,TRBD2,once,TRBJ2-3,CASRTSGSVGTDTQYF,TGTGCCAGTCGGACTAGCGGGAGTGTGGGCACAGATACGCAGTATTTT
TRBV11-1,TRBD1,-,TRBJ2-5,CASSLIWTGVEETQYF,TGTGCCAGCAGTCTCATCTGGACAGGGGTCGAAGAGACCCAGTACTTC
TRBV4-2,-,many,TRBJ2-7,CASSQDVGGDSTYEQYF,TGTGCCAGCAGCCAAGACGTGGGCGGGGATAGTACCTACGAGCAGTACTTC